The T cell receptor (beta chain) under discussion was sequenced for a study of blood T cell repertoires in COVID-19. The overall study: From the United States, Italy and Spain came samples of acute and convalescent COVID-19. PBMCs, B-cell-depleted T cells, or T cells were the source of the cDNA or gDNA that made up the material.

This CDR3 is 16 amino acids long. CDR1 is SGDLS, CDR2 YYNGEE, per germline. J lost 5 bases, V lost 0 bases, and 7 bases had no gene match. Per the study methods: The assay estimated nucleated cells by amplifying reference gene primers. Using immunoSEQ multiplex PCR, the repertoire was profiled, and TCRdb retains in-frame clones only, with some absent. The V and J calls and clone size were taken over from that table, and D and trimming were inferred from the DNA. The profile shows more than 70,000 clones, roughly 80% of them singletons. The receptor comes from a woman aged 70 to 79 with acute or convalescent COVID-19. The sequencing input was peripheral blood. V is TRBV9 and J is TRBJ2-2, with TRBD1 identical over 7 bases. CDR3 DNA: TGTGCCAGCAGCGTAGAAGGGACAGAATTGACCGGGGAGCTGTTTTTT. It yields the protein CASSVEGTELTGELFF.